The T cell receptor beta chain described here comes from a study of T cells after yellow fever vaccination. The study, taken as a whole, reports: Clonotypes found in both CD4 and CD8 compartments made up a small share. The secondary response showed a weaker magnitude and a faster peak, day 5 versus 15.

This clonotype was seen a few times. Its antigen is not known. Template switching by 5'RACE produced TCR cDNA, adding a universal primer site and UMIs. TCRdb re-analysed the 5' RACE reads in MiXCR, keeping a single row per CDR3 protein. The sample yields a few hundred thousand distinct CDR3 sequences, approximately 4.5% seen once. Germline trimming cut 4 bases from V and 5 bases from J; bases unmatched to any gene: 8. CDR1 SGHDN and CDR2 FVKESK come from the germline V gene. The CDR3 is 16 amino acids. The starting material was PBMCs, obtained 15 days after the yellow fever booster vaccination. This receptor was identified in a man aged 18 to 30 who received the YFV17D yellow fever vaccine. This chain uses TRBV14 with TRBJ2-5; TRBD2 matches 12 bases. In DNA, the CDR3 is TGTGCCAGCAGCCCACTAGCGGGGGGACAAGTGGAGACCCAGTACTTC. It codes for CASSPLAGGQVETQYF.